This TCR beta chain was profiled in a study of blood T cell repertoires in COVID-19. How the authors handled the data: Amplifying reference gene primers gave estimates of nucleated cell counts. Assay: immunoSEQ multiplex PCR; the TCRdb copy retains only in-frame clones and omits some. From that table come the V and J calls and clone size; the DNA was used to work out D and trimming. The table has about 85,000 clones, around 85% seen once. V was pared by 6 bases and J by 10 bases, with 10 bases between. The CDR3 loop spans 12 amino acids. CDR1 PRHDT and CDR2 FYEKMQ come from the germline V gene (reference sequence).

This TCR was recovered from a man in his fifties or sixties with acute or convalescent COVID-19. The V gene is TRBV13, the J gene TRBJ1-6; possible D gene TRBD1, 5 bases. The sample taken for sequencing was peripheral blood. The CDR3 reads CASSPGDSPLHF. The CDR3 DNA reads TGTGCCAGCAGTCCGGGGGACTCACCCCTCCACTTT.